Following are 5 T cell receptor beta chains from one sample sequenced in a study of T cell repertoires in cytomegalovirus infection. No antigen has been assigned to these receptors. TCRdb re-analysed the reads in MiXCR, keeping a single row per CDR3 protein. The repertoire consists of a few hundred thousand distinct CDR3 sequences, with approximately 46% occurring once and the leading ten covering 35% to 50%. The source material was cultured PBMCs, sampled from culture after CMV antigen stimulation. Receptors originate from a human donor in good health (CMV status not recorded). Some clones in this sample may be carry-over from other donors' samples.

The chain is built from TRBV7-2 and TRBJ2-7, with D perhaps TRBD2 (6 bases). CDR1 is SGHTA and CDR2 is FQGNSA in the germline V gene. The CDR3 has 14 amino acids. Trimming left V 1 base short and J 4 bases short, with 11 bases between. In DNA, the CDR3 is TGTGCCAGCAGCTTAGGCGGGACTTATTACGAGCAGTACTTC. Residues: CASSLGGTYYEQYF.

Here the CDR3 reads CASTLVGGGSEQYF. The CDR3 coding sequence is TGTGCCAGCACCCTCGTTGGCGGGGGCTCCGAGCAGTACTTC. This chain joins TRBV7-2 and TRBJ2-7, with a weak D call TRBD2 (7 bases). V was shortened by 7 bases and J by 6 bases, with 19 bases between the two germline ends. Per the germline V gene, CDR1 is SGHTA and CDR2 is FQGNSA. The length of the CDR3 is 14 residues.

This clonotype was seen a handful of times. This chain joins TRBV12-3 or TRBV12-4 and TRBJ2-2; D gene ambiguous. The CDR3 is 12 residues long. Trimming cost V 7 bases and J 0 bases, with 3 bases left between them. The CDR3 loop is CASTSNTGELFF. CDR3 nucleotides: TGTGCCAGCACCTCGAACACCGGGGAGCTGTTTTTT.

This clonotype was seen once. The DNA for the CDR3 is TGTGCCAGCAGTCCTGGGACAGGGGCGAACTATGGCTACACCTTC. Amino acids: CASSPGTGANYGYTF. The V and J genes are TRBV28 and TRBJ1-2; 10 bases line up with TRBD1. V dropped 5 bases and J dropped 2; count of bases not matched to a gene: 5. The germline V gene has CDR1 MDHEN and CDR2 SYDVKM. The CDR3 is 15 amino acids.

This clonotype showed up just once. The chain combines TRBV27 with TRBJ2-7, with 9 positions matching TRBD1. Germline assignment: CDR1 MNHEY and CDR2 SMNVEV (reference sequence). The CDR3 covers 13 residues. The J segment lost 6 bases and the V segment lost 4 bases, leaving 4 bases of the junction unmatched. The CDR3 sequence is CASSWDREGEQYF. The CDR3 DNA follows: TGTGCCAGCAGTTGGGACAGGGAAGGCGAGCAGTACTTC.